Each of the 20 T cell receptor beta chains below was sequenced from the same sample in a study of identical twins. TCRdb re-derived calls from the 5' RACE reads in MiXCR, one entry per CDR3 protein. The sample includes under 900,000 distinct CDR3 sequences, roughly 18% of them seen just once. This same sample was also part of a study on T cells expressing NK-cell markers.

The sample taken for sequencing was PBMCs. These TCRs come from a woman in her late teens or twenties in good health.

Ten or more counts support this clonotype. The chain couples TRBV12-3 or TRBV12-4 to TRBJ2-1; 12 nucleotides line up with TRBD2. With 6 bases clipped from V and 4 bases from J, the junction kept 4 bases outside the gene matches. The CDR3 is made up of 15 amino acids. CDR3 in DNA: TGTGCCAGCAGCATGGGACTAGCGGGTTACAATGAGCAGTTCTTC. Its protein product is CASSMGLAGYNEQFF.

This clonotype has more than one count but fewer than ten. The chain joins TRBV12-3 or TRBV12-4 to TRBJ1-1; D gene unclear. V lost 6 bases to trimming and J lost 1 base, with 9 bases between them. The CDR3 spans 13 residues. CDR3 region: CASSKRRNTEAFF. The CDR3 DNA sequence: TGTGCCAGCAGCAAGAGGAGGAACACTGAAGCTTTCTTT.

V and J are TRBV9 and TRBJ2-6; D gene unclear. CDR1 and CDR2 from the germline V gene are SGDLS and YYNGEE. The CDR3 sequence is 15 residues long. V was trimmed by 0 bases and J by 0 bases, leaving 4 bases between them. The CDR3 region has the DNA TGTGCCAGCAGCGTAGTTGCCTCTGGGGCCAACGTCCTGACTTTC. This encodes CASSVVASGANVLTF.

The V gene is TRBV3-1, the J gene TRBJ2-2; the D call may be TRBD1 or TRBD2 (7 bases each). Germline CDR1 and CDR2: LGHDT and YNNKEL (reference sequence). The CDR3 extends over 19 amino acids. V was cut by 0 bases and J by 0 bases, with 17 bases left in between. For the CDR3, the DNA is TGTGCCAGCAGCCAAGAGGGAGGGGGCCCCACATCGAACACCGGGGAGCTGTTTTTT. Its protein is CASSQEGGGPTSNTGELFF.

This clonotype has a handful of counts. V gene TRBV19 combines with J gene TRBJ2-2; no clear D gene. The V and J ends lost 11 bases and 3 bases respectively, with 13 bases between them. The CDR3 contains 13 residues. Per germline, CDR1 LNHDA and CDR2 SQIVND (reference sequence). CDR3 region: CAGREVYTGELFF. In DNA form, the CDR3 reads TGTGCCGGGCGCGAAGTATACACCGGGGAGCTGTTTTTT.

V gene TRBV27 combines with J gene TRBJ2-1, with 8 bases that match TRBD2. Losses at the gene ends were 6 bases for V and 9 bases for J; bases not matched to a gene: 13. Germline V gene data show CDR1 as MNHEY and CDR2 as SMNVEV (reference sequence). The CDR3 totals 15 residues. The chain's CDR3 is CASRQAGAPNVEQFF. The CDR3 DNA reads as TGTGCCAGCAGACAAGCGGGGGCCCCCAATGTTGAGCAGTTCTTC.

The rearrangement uses TRBV5-1 and TRBJ2-1; 8 positions match TRBD2. The length of the CDR3 is 14 residues. With 1 base clipped from V and 10 bases from J, the junction kept 7 bases outside the gene matches. Germline assignment: CDR1 SGHRS and CDR2 YFSETQ. The CDR3 DNA is TGCGCCAGCAGCTTGACCAGCGGGAGCATAGAGCAGTTCTTC. Its translation: CASSLTSGSIEQFF.

V and J are TRBV7-9 and TRBJ2-7; perhaps D is TRBD1 or TRBD2 (6 bases each). The V end was cut by 5 bases, the J end by 6 bases, with 20 bases between. This CDR3 is 15 amino acids long. CDR1 SEHNR and CDR2 FQNEAQ come from the germline V gene (reference sequence). The CDR3 loop is CASSPLGVGGGEQYF. The CDR3 coding sequence is TGTGCCAGCAGCCCGCTGGGGGTTGGAGGGGGCGAGCAGTACTTC.

This sequence joins TRBV5-1 and TRBJ1-2; D gene ambiguous. Trimming removed 4 bases from V and 4 bases from J, with 8 bases in between. Looked up from germline, CDR1 is SGHRS and CDR2 is YFSETQ. The CDR3 is made up of 12 amino acids. Here the CDR3 DNA reads TGCGCCAGCAGCCCCGGGATCTATGGCTACACCTTC. Its protein is CASSPGIYGYTF. Looking up the rest from reference TRBV5-1 and TRBJ1-2 gives the full variable domain: KAGVTQTPRYLIKTRGQQVTLSCSPISGHRSVSWYQQTPGQGLQFLFEYFSETQRNKGNFPGRFSGRQFSNSRSEMNVSTLELGDSALYLCASSPGIYGYTFGSGTRLTVV.

This clonotype was seen a handful of times. The chain carries TRBV4-3 and TRBJ2-7, with a tentative D call TRBD2 (6 bases). Per germline, CDR1 LGHNA and CDR2 YSLEER. The V gene lost 1 base and the J gene lost 1 base, with 11 bases spanning the gap. The CDR3 covers 15 residues. In DNA form, the CDR3 reads TGCGCCAGCAGCCAAGCCTGGGACTGGTCCTACGAGCAGTACTTC. This encodes CASSQAWDWSYEQYF.

The sample holds many counts of this clonotype. This chain joins TRBV12-3 or TRBV12-4 and TRBJ2-7; D remains unclear. The CDR3 runs 10 residues. Trimming stripped 8 bases from V and 5 bases from J, with 7 bases between. The CDR3 protein is CASGTDEQYF. Written as DNA, the CDR3 is TGTGCCAGCGGTACAGACGAGCAGTACTTC.

This clonotype was observed a few times. This chain joins TRBV5-1 and TRBJ1-1; the D is unclear. CDR3 length equals 13 residues. Germline V gene data show CDR1 as SGHRS and CDR2 as YFSETQ. Trimming pared 4 bases from V and 5 bases from J, leaving 12 bases between. CDR3: CASSIDGRTEAFF. Here the CDR3 DNA reads TGCGCCAGCAGCATTGACGGGAGGACTGAAGCTTTCTTT.

The chain combines TRBV6-1 with TRBJ2-3; D ambiguous. Germline CDR1 MNHNS, CDR2 SASEGT. V lost 2 bases to trimming and J lost 5 bases, with 17 bases between them. CDR3 length equals 16 residues. In DNA form, the CDR3 reads TGTGCCAGCAGTGAATGGTTTGGAGCAGTTATAGATACGCAGTATTTT. The encoded protein is CASSEWFGAVIDTQYF.

This clonotype was found a few times. The V call is TRBV20-1, the J call TRBJ1-1; D gene uncertain. Trimming stripped 1 base from V and 4 bases from J, with 13 bases between. CDR1 DFQATT and CDR2 SNEGSKA come from the germline V gene (reference sequence). This CDR3 spans 14 amino acids. In nucleotides, the CDR3 is TGCAGTGCTAGAGGTCCCGGGCTGATCACTGAAGCTTTCTTT. It codes for CSARGPGLITEAFF.

This clonotype was counted between two and nine times. The chain combines TRBV12-3 or TRBV12-4 with TRBJ2-7; maybe TRBD1 (5 bases). Between the trimmed V and J ends, which lost 3 bases and 4 bases, there was a span of 13 bases. CDR3 length: 14 residues. The CDR3 loop is CASSFRVLGYEQYF. DNA for the CDR3: TGTGCCAGCAGTTTCAGGGTTCTGGGGTACGAGCAGTACTTC.

The J gene is TRBJ1-1, the V gene TRBV5-6; the match to TRBD1 covers 7 bases. Germline-derived CDR1 and CDR2 are SGHDT and YYEEEE. V shed 4 bases and J 5 bases; nucleotides not matched to a gene: 8. This CDR3 has 14 residues. The CDR3 DNA reads as TGTGCCAGCAGCCAAGTGACAGGGATGACTGAAGCTTTCTTT. Its protein product is CASSQVTGMTEAFF.

This rearrangement joins TRBV25-1 to TRBJ2-1, with D unclear. Trimming removed 4 bases from V and 8 bases from J, with 9 bases in between. The CDR3 is 12 amino acids. Per the germline V gene, CDR1 is MGHDK and CDR2 is SYGVNS. DNA of the CDR3: TGTGCCAGCAGTGGGGCTCGGTATGAGCAGTTCTTC. It specifies CASSGARYEQFF.

This clonotype occurred a few times. V gene TRBV29-1 combines with J gene TRBJ2-3; 7 bases match TRBD1. Germline loops: CDR1 SQVTM, CDR2 ANQGSEA. CDR3 size: 14 residues. V lost 6 bases, J lost 2 bases, and 8 bases stayed unmatched. Here the CDR3 reads CSVKGTDNTDTQYF. Here the CDR3 DNA reads TGCAGCGTCAAGGGGACAGACAACACAGATACGCAGTATTTT.

This clonotype has just a few counts. CDR3 DNA: TGTGCCAGCAGCGTAGGGGGACTATCCAATGAGCAGTTCTTC. It codes for CASSVGGLSNEQFF. This chain joins TRBV9 and TRBJ2-1; 7 bases map to TRBD2. Germline CDR1 reads SGDLS; CDR2 reads YYNGEE. The CDR3 has 14 residues. V was pared by 0 bases and J by 6 bases, with 3 bases of the junction left unmatched. Based on the CDR3 plus reference TRBV9 and TRBJ2-1, the full variable domain is DSGVTQTPKHLITATGQRVTLRCSPRSGDLSVYWYQQSLDQGLQFLIQYYNGEERAKGNILERFSAQQFPDLHSELNLSSLELGDSALYFCASSVGGLSNEQFFGPGTRLTVL.

The gene calls are TRBV6-1 and TRBJ2-3; 11 positions agree with TRBD1. V gave up 7 bases and J gave up 5 bases; unmatched junction bases: 5. This CDR3 contains 14 residues. Germline V gene sequence: CDR1 MNHNS, CDR2 SASEGT. CDR3 nucleotides: TGTGCCAGCACCAAGGACAGGGGGCTAGATACGCAGTATTTT. This translates into CASTKDRGLDTQYF.